This paragraph reports one T cell receptor (beta chain). A much larger clone lies one base from this, so it may be a read error. This CDR3 region has 12 residues. Germline values: CDR1 SEHNR, CDR2 FQNEAQ (reference sequence). This sample was included in a study of blood T cells in healthy people across ages. Through a sample-barcoded 5' primer and a J-beta primer mix, a second PCR was run for about 6 to 11 cycles. Each CDR3 protein is one row after TCRdb ran MiXCR on the 5' RACE reads. The data contain about 930,000 distinct CDR3 sequences, almost 30% of them singletons. The data were also submitted as part of a second study, on T cells of mothers and their children. That work adds: Using 1.5 ug per 15 ul, all extracted RNA underwent cDNA synthesis. Each mother gave over 8 million TCR beta CDR3 reads; each child, about 3 million.

The clonotype comes from a middle-aged woman in good health. This chain links TRBV7-9 with TRBJ1-2; D is ambiguous. Sequencing was carried out using blood. The CDR3 DNA reads as TGTGCCAGCAGCTTACGAGGGCATGGCTGCACCTTC. Translating gives CASSLRGHGCTF. Combining the CDR3 with reference TRBV7-9 and TRBJ1-2 gives the whole variable domain DTGVSQNPRHKITKRGQNVTFRCDPISEHNRLYWYRQTLGQGPEFLTYFQNEAQLEKSRLLSDRFSAERPKGSFSTLEIQRTEQGDSAMYLCASSLRGHGCTFGSGTRLTVV.